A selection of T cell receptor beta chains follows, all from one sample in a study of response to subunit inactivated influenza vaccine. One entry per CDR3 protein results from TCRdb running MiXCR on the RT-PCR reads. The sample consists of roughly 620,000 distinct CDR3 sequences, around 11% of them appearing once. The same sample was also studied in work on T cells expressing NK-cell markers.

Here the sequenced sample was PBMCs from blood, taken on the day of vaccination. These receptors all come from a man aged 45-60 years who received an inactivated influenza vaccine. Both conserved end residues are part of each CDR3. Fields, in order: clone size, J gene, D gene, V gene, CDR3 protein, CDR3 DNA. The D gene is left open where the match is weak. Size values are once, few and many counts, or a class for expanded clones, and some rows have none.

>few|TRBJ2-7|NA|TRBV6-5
CASSYSVRNYEQYF
TGTGCCAGCAGTTACTCGGTCCGGAACTACGAGCAGTACTTC
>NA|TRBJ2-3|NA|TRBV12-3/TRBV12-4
CASSIRTPGTDTQYF
TGTGCCAGCAGTATACGGACACCAGGGACAGATACGCAGTATTTT
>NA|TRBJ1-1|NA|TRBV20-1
CSPTRVGTEAFF
TGCAGCCCTACTAGGGTTGGGACTGAAGCTTTCTTT
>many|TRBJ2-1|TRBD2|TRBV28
CASSLLAGAGDEQFF
TGTGCCAGCAGTTTACTAGCGGGAGCAGGCGATGAGCAGTTCTTC
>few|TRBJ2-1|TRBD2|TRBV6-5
CASSYATSGRVNEQFF
TGTGCCAGCAGTTACGCTACTAGCGGGAGGGTAAATGAGCAGTTCTTC
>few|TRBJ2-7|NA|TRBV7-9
CAIRRPNYEQYF
TGTGCCATCCGACGGCCCAACTACGAGCAGTACTTC
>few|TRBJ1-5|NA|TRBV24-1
CATQGQGLSNQPQHF
TGTGCCACCCAAGGCCAGGGGTTGAGCAATCAGCCCCAGCATTTT
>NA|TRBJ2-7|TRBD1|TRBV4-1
CASSPFGQAYEQYF
TGCGCCAGCAGCCCCTTCGGACAGGCCTACGAGCAGTACTTC
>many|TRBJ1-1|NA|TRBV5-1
CASNDGLRSEAFF
TGCGCCAGCAATGACGGCCTCCGTTCCGAAGCTTTCTTT
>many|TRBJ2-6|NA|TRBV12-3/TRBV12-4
CASSLGFGGANVLTF
TGTGCCAGCAGTTTAGGCTTTGGTGGGGCCAACGTCCTGACTTTC
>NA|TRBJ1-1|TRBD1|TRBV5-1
CASSVLYRGSNTEAFF
TGCGCCAGCAGCGTTTTATACAGGGGGTCGAACACTGAAGCTTTCTTT
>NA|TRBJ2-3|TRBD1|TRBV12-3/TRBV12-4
CASSFRGGPRTDTQYF
TGTGCCAGCAGTTTCAGAGGGGGCCCTAGGACAGATACGCAGTATTTT
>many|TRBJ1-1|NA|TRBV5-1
CASSRDMNTEAFF
TGCGCCAGCAGCCGGGACATGAACACTGAAGCTTTCTTT
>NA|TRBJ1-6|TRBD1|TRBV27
CASSTRGQGRSPLHF
TGTGCCAGCAGTACACGTGGACAGGGGCGATCACCCCTCCACTTT
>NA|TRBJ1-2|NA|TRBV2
CASSGSGRYGYTF
TGTGCCAGCAGTGGGTCAGGGAGGTATGGCTACACCTTC
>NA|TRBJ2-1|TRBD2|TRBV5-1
CASSLTGLAGVNNEQFF
TGCGCCAGCAGCTTAACGGGACTAGCGGGAGTGAACAATGAGCAGTTCTTC
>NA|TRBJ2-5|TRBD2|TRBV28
CAMGPGLADYQETQYF
TGTGCCATGGGCCCCGGGCTAGCGGACTATCAAGAGACCCAGTACTTC